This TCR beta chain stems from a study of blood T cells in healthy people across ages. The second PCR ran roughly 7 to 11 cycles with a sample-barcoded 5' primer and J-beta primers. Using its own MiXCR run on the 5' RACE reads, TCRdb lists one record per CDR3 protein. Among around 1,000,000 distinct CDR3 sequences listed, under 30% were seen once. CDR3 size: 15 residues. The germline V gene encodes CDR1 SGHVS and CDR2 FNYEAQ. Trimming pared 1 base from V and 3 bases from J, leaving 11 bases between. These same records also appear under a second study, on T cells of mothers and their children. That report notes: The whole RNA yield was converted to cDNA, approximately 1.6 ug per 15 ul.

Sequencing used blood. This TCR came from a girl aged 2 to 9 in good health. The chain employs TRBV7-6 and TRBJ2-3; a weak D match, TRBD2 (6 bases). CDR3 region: CASSLGGGTTDTQYF. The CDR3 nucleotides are TGTGCCAGCAGCTTAGGAGGAGGGACTACAGATACGCAGTATTTT.